This paragraph reports one T cell receptor (beta chain). The CDR3 length is 15 residues. Trimming cost V 8 bases and J 2 bases, with 18 bases left between them. Germline-derived CDR1 and CDR2 are MNHEY and SVGEGT. These data originate in a study of T-cell memory formation after mild COVID-19. One entry per CDR3 protein, called by TCRdb with MiXCR from the 5' RACE reads. This sample has some 250,000 distinct CDR3 sequences; 8% to 10% occur once, and the top ten carry roughly a fifth. This chain links TRBV6-2 or TRBV6-3 with TRBJ2-5; either TRBD1 or TRBD2 may fit D (5 bases each). The sample was PBMCs or a T cell subset sorted from them (not recorded which). The receptor's source is a man aged 18 to 35 who had mild COVID-19 (a few samples of this study predate the infection). Cell type and time point are not known. The CDR3 sequence is CASGKGEAVQETQYF. CDR3 DNA sequence: TGTGCCAGCGGTAAAGGGGAAGCGGTTCAAGAGACCCAGTACTTC.